These 10 T cell receptor beta chains originate from one sample sequenced in a study of CD8+ T cells in alopecia areata (dated by TCRdb to 2016 to 2019). Library prep was done by the immunoSEQ multiplex PCR assay. For TCR sequencing, RNA was extracted from every sample and reverse transcribed into cDNA to serve as template. Here the immuneACCESS table is served through TCRdb, limited to in-frame sequences with V and J called. Missing clones are a known gap in these copies; in checked studies unresolved V genes cover under half, and the rest lacks a known reason. The sample yields some 110,000 clones; approximately 60% were counted once. The ten largest clones take up about 3% of the sample. Material: CD4+ T cells sorted from blood. All receptors derive from a human donor in good health.

The gene calls are TRBV6-4 and TRBJ1-6, with D perhaps matching TRBD1 (5 bases). Germline V gives CDR1 MRHNA, CDR2 SNTAGT. The CDR3 sequence is 12 residues long. With 2 bases removed from V and 9 bases from J, the gap between germline ends came to 5 bases. CDR3: CASSDGGSPLHF. In DNA, the CDR3 is TGTGCCAGCAGTGACGGGGGTTCACCCCTCCACTTT.

V gene TRBV5-1 combines with J gene TRBJ1-3; D is perhaps TRBD1 (5 bases). The V end lost 3 bases, the J end lost 0 bases, and 7 bases lay between the germline ends. CDR3 length: 14 residues. The germline CDR1 and CDR2 sequences are SGHRS and YFSETQ. As DNA, the CDR3 is TGCGCCAGCAGCTCGACAGTCTCTGGAAACACCATATATTTT. Translated, it gives CASSSTVSGNTIYF.

The V call is TRBV19, the J call TRBJ1-5, with TRBD1 matching 7 bases. CDR3 length: 13 residues. With 9 bases clipped from V and 7 bases from J, the junction kept 9 bases outside the gene matches. Per germline, CDR1 LNHDA and CDR2 SQIVND (reference sequence). CDR3 residues: CASGDRQGQPQHF. CDR3 bases: TGTGCCAGCGGGGACAGACAGGGCCAGCCCCAGCATTTT.

This clone has a handful of counts. V and J are TRBV2 and TRBJ2-5, with D tentatively TRBD1 (8 bases). Between the trimmed V and J ends, which lost 1 base and 7 bases, there was a span of 13 bases. The CDR3 has 14 residues. Looked up from germline, CDR1 is SNHLY and CDR2 is FYNNEI. CDR3: CASSEGQGRVTQYF. In DNA, the CDR3 is TGTGCCAGCAGTGAAGGACAGGGGAGGGTGACCCAGTACTTC.

This clone has a handful of counts. The chain joins TRBV7-2 to TRBJ2-3; a possible D gene is TRBD2 (5 bases). The CDR3 runs to 15 residues. Germline V lookup: CDR1 SGHTA, CDR2 FQGNSA. The ends were cut back, 0 bases at V and 0 bases at J, with 7 bases in the middle. The CDR3 region has the DNA TGTGCCAGCAGCTTAGCCGGGGATAGCACAGATACGCAGTATTTT. Encoded protein: CASSLAGDSTDTQYF.

The chain employs TRBV20-1 and TRBJ1-2; maybe TRBD1 (5 bases). The CDR3 contains 11 residues. Germline V gives CDR1 DFQATT, CDR2 SNEGSKA (reference sequence). The V end was cut by 6 bases, the J end by 7 bases, with 12 bases between. The CDR3 reads CSAQGMGGYTF. In DNA, the CDR3 is TGCAGTGCCCAGGGAATGGGTGGCTACACCTTC.

In its sample, this clone was seen once. The V gene is TRBV6-5, the J gene TRBJ2-5; no firm D call. V was trimmed by 0 bases and J by 5 bases, leaving 13 bases between them. The germline CDR1 and CDR2 sequences are MNHEY and SVGAGI. The CDR3 sequence is 15 residues long. The CDR3: CASSYSHAFGETQYF. In DNA, the CDR3 is TGTGCCAGCAGTTACTCCCACGCCTTTGGGGAGACCCAGTACTTC.

The V gene is TRBV2, the J gene TRBJ2-3; 12 nucleotides agree with TRBD2. V was pared by 8 bases and J by 6 bases, with 3 bases of the junction left unmatched. The CDR3 covers 13 residues. Per germline, CDR1 SNHLY and CDR2 FYNNEI. Here the CDR3 DNA reads TGTGCCAGCCGCCTAGCGGGGGGGGATACGCAGTATTTT. Translating it yields CASRLAGGDTQYF.

This rearrangement joins TRBV12-5 to TRBJ2-1; D is uncertain. This CDR3 spans 13 amino acids. The V end lost 5 bases, the J end lost 7 bases, and 12 bases lay between the germline ends. Per germline, CDR1 LGHNT and CDR2 FRNRAP. CDR3 coding DNA: TGTGCTAGTGGTGGGGAATGGGGAAATGAGCAGTTCTTC. Translation gives CASGGEWGNEQFF.

J is TRBJ2-1 and V is TRBV14, with 9 bases that match TRBD2. V dropped 5 bases and J dropped 4; count of bases not matched to a gene: 9. This CDR3 has 16 residues. Germline V gives CDR1 SGHDN, CDR2 FVKESK. The CDR3 DNA sequence: TGTGCCAGCAGCGAAAGACTAAGCGGGGGGTACAATGAGCAGTTCTTC. Protein product: CASSERLSGGYNEQFF.